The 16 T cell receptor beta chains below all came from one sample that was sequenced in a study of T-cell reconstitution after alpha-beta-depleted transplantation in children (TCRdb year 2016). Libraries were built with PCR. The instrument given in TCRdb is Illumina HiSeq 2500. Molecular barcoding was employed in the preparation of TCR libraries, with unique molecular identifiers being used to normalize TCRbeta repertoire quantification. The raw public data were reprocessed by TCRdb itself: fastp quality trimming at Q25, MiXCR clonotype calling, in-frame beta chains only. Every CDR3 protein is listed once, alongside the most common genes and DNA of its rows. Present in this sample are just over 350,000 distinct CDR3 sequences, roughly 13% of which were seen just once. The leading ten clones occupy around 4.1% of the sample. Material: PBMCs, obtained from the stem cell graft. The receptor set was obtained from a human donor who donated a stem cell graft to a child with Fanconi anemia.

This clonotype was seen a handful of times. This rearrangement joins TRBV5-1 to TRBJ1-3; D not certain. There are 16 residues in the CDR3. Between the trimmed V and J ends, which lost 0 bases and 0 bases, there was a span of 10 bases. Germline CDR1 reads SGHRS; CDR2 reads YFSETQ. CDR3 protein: CASSLGGFNSGNTIYF. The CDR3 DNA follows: TGCGCCAGCAGCTTGGGAGGATTCAACTCTGGAAACACCATATATTTT.

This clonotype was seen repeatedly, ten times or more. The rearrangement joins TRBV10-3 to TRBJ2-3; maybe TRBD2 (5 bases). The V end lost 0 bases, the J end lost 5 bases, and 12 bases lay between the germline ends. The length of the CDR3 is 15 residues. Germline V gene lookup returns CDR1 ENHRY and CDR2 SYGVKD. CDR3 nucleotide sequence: TGTGCCATCAGTGAGTCCCTAGCATTATTAGATACGCAGTATTTT. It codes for CAISESLALLDTQYF.

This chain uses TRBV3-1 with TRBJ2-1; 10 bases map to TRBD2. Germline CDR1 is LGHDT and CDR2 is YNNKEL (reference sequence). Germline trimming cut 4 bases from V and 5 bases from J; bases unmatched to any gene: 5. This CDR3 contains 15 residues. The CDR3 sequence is CASSPLAGVNNEQFF. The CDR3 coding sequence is TGTGCCAGCAGCCCCCTAGCGGGGGTCAACAATGAGCAGTTCTTC.

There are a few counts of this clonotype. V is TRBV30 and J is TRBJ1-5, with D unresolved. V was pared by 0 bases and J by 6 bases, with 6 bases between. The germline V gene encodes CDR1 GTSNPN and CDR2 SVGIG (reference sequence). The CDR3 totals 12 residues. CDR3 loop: CAWSVFRQPQHF. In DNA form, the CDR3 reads TGTGCCTGGAGTGTTTTTCGTCAGCCCCAGCATTTT.

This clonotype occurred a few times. The DNA of the CDR3 is TGCGCCAGCAGTGAGGAAGTCAATGAGCAGTTCTTC. Translation: CASSEEVNEQFF. This chain links TRBV10-2 with TRBJ2-1, with D unresolved. The CDR3 is 12 amino acids. Trimming took off 2 bases at V and 6 bases at J, with 5 bases between the two ends. CDR1 is WSHSY, CDR2 SAAADI, per germline.

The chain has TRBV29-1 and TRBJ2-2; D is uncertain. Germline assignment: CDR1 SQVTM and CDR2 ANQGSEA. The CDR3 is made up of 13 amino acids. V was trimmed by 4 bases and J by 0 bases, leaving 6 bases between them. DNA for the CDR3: TGCAGCGTTGGACATTCGAACACCGGGGAGCTGTTTTTT. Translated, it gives CSVGHSNTGELFF.

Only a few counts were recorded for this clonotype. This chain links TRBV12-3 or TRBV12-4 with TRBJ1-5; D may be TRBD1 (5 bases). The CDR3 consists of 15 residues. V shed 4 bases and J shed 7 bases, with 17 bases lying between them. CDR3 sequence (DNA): TGTGCCAGCAGTTATTGGGGGGGGACGGGGCAGCCCCAGCATTTT. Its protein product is CASSYWGGTGQPQHF.

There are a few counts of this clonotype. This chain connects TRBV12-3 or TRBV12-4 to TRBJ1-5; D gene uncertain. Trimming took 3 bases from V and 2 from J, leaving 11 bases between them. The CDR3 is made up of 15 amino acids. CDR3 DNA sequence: TGTGCCAGCAGTTTTGGCGGTTTGGGCAATCAGCCCCAGCATTTT. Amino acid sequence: CASSFGGLGNQPQHF.

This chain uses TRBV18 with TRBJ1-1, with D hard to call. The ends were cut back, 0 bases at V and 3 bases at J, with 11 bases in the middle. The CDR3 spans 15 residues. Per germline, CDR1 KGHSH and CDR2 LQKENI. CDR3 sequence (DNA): TGTGCCAGCTCACCACCCAGCCAGAGGGACACTGAAGCTTTCTTT. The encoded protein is CASSPPSQRDTEAFF.

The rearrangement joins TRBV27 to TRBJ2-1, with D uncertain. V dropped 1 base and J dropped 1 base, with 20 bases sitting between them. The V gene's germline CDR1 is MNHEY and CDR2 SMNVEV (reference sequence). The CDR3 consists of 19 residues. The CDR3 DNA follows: TGTGCCAGCAGTTTATTCCTCACAGAGACCCTAAATTCCTACAATGAGCAGTTCTTC. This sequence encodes CASSLFLTETLNSYNEQFF.

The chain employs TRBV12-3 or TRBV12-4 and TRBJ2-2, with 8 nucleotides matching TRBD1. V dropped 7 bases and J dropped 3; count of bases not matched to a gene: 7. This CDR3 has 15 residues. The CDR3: CASTSGGRDTGELFF. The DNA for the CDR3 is TGTGCCAGCACCTCAGGGGGCCGGGACACCGGGGAGCTGTTTTTT.

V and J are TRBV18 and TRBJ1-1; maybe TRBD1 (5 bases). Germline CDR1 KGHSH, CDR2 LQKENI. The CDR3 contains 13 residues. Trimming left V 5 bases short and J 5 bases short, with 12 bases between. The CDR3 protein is CASSAGTRTEAFF. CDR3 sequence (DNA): TGTGCCAGCTCAGCCGGGACCAGAACTGAAGCTTTCTTT.

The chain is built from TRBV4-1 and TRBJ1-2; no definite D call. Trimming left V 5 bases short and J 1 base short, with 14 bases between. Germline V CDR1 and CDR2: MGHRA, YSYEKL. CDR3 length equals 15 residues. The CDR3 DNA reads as TGCGCCAGCAGCTCGTCGAACGGGGTTAACTATGGCTACACCTTC. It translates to CASSSSNGVNYGYTF.

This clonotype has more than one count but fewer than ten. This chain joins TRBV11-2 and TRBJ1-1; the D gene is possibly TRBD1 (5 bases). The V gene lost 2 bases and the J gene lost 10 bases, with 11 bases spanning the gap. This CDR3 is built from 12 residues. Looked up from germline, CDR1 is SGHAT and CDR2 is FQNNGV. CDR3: CASSLIGGAAFF. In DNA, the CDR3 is TGTGCCAGCAGCTTAATTGGGGGAGCAGCTTTCTTT.

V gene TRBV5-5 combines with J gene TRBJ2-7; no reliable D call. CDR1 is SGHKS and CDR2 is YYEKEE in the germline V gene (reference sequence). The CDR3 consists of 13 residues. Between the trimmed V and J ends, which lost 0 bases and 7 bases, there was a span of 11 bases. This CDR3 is CASSLDSVGEQYV. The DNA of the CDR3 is TGTGCCAGCAGCTTGGACAGCGTCGGGGAGCAGTACGTC.

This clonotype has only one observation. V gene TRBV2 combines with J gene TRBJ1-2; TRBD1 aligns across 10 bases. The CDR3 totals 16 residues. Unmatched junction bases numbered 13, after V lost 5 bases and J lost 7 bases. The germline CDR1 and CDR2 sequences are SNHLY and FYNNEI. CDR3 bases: TGTGCCAGCAGTATCGTAGAAGCCGGGACAGGGGTTGGCTACACCTTC. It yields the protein CASSIVEAGTGVGYTF.